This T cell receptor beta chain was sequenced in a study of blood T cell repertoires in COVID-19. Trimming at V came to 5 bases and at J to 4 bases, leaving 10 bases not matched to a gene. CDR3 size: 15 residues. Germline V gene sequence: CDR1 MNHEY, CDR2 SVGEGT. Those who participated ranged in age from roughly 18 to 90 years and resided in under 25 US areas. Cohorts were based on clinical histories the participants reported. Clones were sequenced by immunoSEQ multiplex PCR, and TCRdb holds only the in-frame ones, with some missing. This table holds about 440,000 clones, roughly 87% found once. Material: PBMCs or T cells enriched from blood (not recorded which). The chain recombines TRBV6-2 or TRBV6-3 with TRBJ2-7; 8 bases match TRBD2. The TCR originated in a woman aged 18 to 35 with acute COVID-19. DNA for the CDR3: TGTGCCAGCAGTCCCCGTGGAGCGGGGGCTTACGAGCAGTACTTC. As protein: CASSPRGAGAYEQYF.